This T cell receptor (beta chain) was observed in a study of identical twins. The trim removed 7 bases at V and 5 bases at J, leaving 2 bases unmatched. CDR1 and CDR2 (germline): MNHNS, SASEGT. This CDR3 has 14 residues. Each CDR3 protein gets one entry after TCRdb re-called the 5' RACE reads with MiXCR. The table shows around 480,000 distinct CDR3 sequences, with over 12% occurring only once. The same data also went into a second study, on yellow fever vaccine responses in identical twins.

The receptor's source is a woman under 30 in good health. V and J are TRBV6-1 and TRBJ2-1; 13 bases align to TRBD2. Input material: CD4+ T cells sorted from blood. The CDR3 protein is CASIGTSGNNEQFF. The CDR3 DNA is TGTGCCAGCATCGGGACTAGCGGGAACAATGAGCAGTTCTTC.